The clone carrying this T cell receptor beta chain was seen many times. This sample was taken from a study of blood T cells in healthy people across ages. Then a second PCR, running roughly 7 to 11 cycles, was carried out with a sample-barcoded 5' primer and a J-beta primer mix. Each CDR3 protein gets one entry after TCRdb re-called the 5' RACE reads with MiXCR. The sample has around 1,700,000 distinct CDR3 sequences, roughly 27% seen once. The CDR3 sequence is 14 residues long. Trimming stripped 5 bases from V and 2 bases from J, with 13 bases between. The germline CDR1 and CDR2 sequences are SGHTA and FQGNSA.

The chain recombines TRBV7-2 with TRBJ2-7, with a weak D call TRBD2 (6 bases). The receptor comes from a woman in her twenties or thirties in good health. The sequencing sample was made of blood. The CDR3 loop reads CASSLRDSTYEQYF. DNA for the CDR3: TGTGCCAGCAGCCTCCGGGACTCCACCTACGAGCAGTACTTC.